This TCR beta chain was identified during a study of OX40 agonist ivuxolimab in advanced cancers. Study-wide findings and caveats: There was clonal expansion of CD4+ and CD8+ blood T cells by week 6 at 0.1 to 3.0 mg/kg.

This clone was seen once. Its antigen is not known. This CDR3 contains 14 residues. CDR1 SNHLY and CDR2 FYNNEI come from the germline V gene. V lost 6 bases and J 9 bases, leaving 15 bases between the germline ends. Autoimmune disease history or systemic immunosuppression led to patients being barred. Repertoires were generated with immunoSEQ multiplex PCR, while TCRdb's copy carries only in-frame clones and drops some. The top ten clones hold around 1.5% of a sample with about 90,000 clones, more than 80% of them seen once. The sequencing here drew on CD4+ or CD8+ T cells sorted from blood, taken in a trial of the OX40 agonist ivuxolimab. The TCR originated in an adult with an advanced solid tumor such as melanoma, head and neck, liver or kidney cancer. The rearrangement links TRBV2 to TRBJ1-6, with D tentatively TRBD1 (5 bases). CDR3 bases: TGTGCCAGCAGACCGGGGACCTTGGGTTCACCCCTCCACTTT. Translation: CASRPGTLGSPLHF.